These 13 T cell receptor beta chains were all obtained from the same sample, sequenced in a study of T cell responses to AZD1222 COVID-19 vaccine. Here immunoSEQ multiplex PCR was the method, and the copy in TCRdb shows in-frame clones only, minus some. The sample contains about 140,000 clones, 90% to 95% of which appear only once. Sequenced material: peripheral blood, taken 28 days after the second AZD1222 dose. The receptors originated from an adult who received the AZD1222 COVID-19 vaccine.

The chain recombines TRBV2 with TRBJ1-1; D might be TRBD1 (6 bases). CDR1 and CDR2 from the germline V gene are SNHLY and FYNNEI. V was trimmed by 8 bases and J by 1 base, leaving 11 bases between them. The CDR3 sequence is 13 residues long. CDR3 protein: CASQGHPNTEAFF. The CDR3 DNA reads TGTGCCAGCCAGGGACATCCGAACACTGAAGCTTTCTTT.

This chain uses TRBV6-6 with TRBJ1-2, with D possibly being TRBD1 (6 bases). Germline V gene sequence: CDR1 MNHNY, CDR2 SVGAGI (reference sequence). This CDR3 is built from 15 residues. V lost 1 base and J 4 bases, leaving 13 bases between the germline ends. CDR3 nucleotides: TGTGCCAGCAGTTACTTCCCAGGGGATGGCTATGGCTACACCTTC. This sequence encodes CASSYFPGDGYGYTF.

This chain connects TRBV5-1 to TRBJ2-7; 10 nucleotides align to TRBD1. Germline V gene sequence: CDR1 SGHRS, CDR2 YFSETQ. The CDR3 consists of 15 residues. Germline trimming cut 5 bases from V and 3 bases from J; bases unmatched to any gene: 8. The CDR3 spells CASRETGTGVYEQYF. The DNA for the CDR3 is TGCGCCAGCAGGGAAACCGGGACAGGGGTCTACGAGCAGTACTTC.

The chain joins TRBV5-1 to TRBJ1-1, with D hard to call. Trimming removed 3 bases from V and 1 base from J, with 1 base in between. The CDR3 loop spans 11 amino acids. CDR1 SGHRS and CDR2 YFSETQ come from the germline V gene. The CDR3: CASSSNTEAFF. The CDR3 region has the DNA TGCGCCAGCAGCTCGAACACTGAAGCTTTCTTT.

This clone was found once. J is TRBJ2-3 and V is TRBV2, with 10 bases that match TRBD2. J gave up 0 bases and V 6 bases, and 3 bases lay outside the gene matches. Germline V CDR1 and CDR2: SNHLY, FYNNEI. The CDR3 consists of 15 residues. CDR3 in amino acids: CASRGTSVSTDTQYF. CDR3 nucleotide sequence: TGTGCCAGCAGGGGGACTAGCGTTAGCACAGATACGCAGTATTTT. The complete variable domain, with remaining parts taken from reference TRBV2 and TRBJ2-3, reads EPEVTQTPSHQVTQMGQEVILRCVPISNHLYFYWYRQILGQKVEFLVSFYNNEISEKSEIFDDQFSVERPDGSNFTLKIRSTKLEDSAMYFCASRGTSVSTDTQYFGPGTRLTVL.

This clone appeared a single time. V and J are TRBV7-2 and TRBJ1-4, with D uncertain. V gave up 5 bases and J gave up 7 bases, with 14 bases separating them. Per the germline V gene, CDR1 is SGHTA and CDR2 is FQGNSA. The CDR3 runs 14 residues. Written as DNA, the CDR3 is TGTGCCAGCAGCGCTGACCGGTATGCTGAAAAACTGTTTTTT. Protein sequence: CASSADRYAEKLFF.

V is TRBV12-3 or TRBV12-4 and J is TRBJ1-6, with D perhaps matching TRBD1 (6 bases). The length of the CDR3 is 13 residues. Trimming took off 3 bases at V and 9 bases at J, with 9 bases between the two ends. The CDR3 region has the DNA TGTGCCAGCAGTTTCAGGGGTGGTTCACCCCTCCACTTT. Residues: CASSFRGGSPLHF.

This clone appeared once. The genes are TRBV28 and TRBJ1-1, with TRBD1 as a possible D gene (5 bases). The CDR3 extends over 14 amino acids. Germline V lookup: CDR1 MDHEN, CDR2 SYDVKM. Trimming removed 10 bases from V and 4 bases from J, with 19 bases in between. The CDR3 DNA reads as TGTGCCATCGGAGGGACCTTAATGCCCACTGAAGCTTTCTTT. Residues: CAIGGTLMPTEAFF.

This clone was counted once. The rearrangement joins TRBV12-3 or TRBV12-4 to TRBJ2-1, with 8 bases that match TRBD1. The CDR3 has 12 residues. Trimming removed 6 bases from V and 12 bases from J; junction bases left unmatched: 7. CDR3 DNA: TGTGCCAGCAGCAAGGACAGGGTAGGGCAGTTCTTC. It encodes CASSKDRVGQFF.

The rearrangement uses TRBV9 and TRBJ1-5; a possible D gene is TRBD1 (5 bases). From germline, CDR1 is SGDLS and CDR2 YYNGEE. This CDR3 contains 14 residues. The V end lost 4 bases, the J end lost 7 bases, and 15 bases lay between the germline ends. The CDR3 DNA reads as TGTGCCAGCAGCCCAGCAGGGTACTGGCAGCCCCAGCATTTT. Translating it yields CASSPAGYWQPQHF.

V and J are TRBV5-1 and TRBJ2-7; no definite D call. The germline V gene has CDR1 SGHRS and CDR2 YFSETQ. V was cut by 6 bases and J by 6 bases, with 25 bases left in between. This CDR3 is built from 16 residues. The CDR3 nucleotides are TGCGCCAGCACCCTCCACCTTGCGCCCCCCGTCGGCGAGCAGTACTTC. Translated: CASTLHLAPPVGEQYF. The complete variable domain, with remaining parts taken from reference TRBV5-1 and TRBJ2-7, reads KAGVTQTPRYLIKTRGQQVTLSCSPISGHRSVSWYQQTPGQGLQFLFEYFSETQRNKGNFPGRFSGRQFSNSRSEMNVSTLELGDSALYLCASTLHLAPPVGEQYFGPGTRLTVT.

This chain uses TRBV27 with TRBJ2-3; D is unresolved. V dropped 4 bases and J dropped 3 bases, with 11 bases sitting between them. Germline V gene lookup returns CDR1 MNHEY and CDR2 SMNVEV (reference sequence). There are 14 residues in the CDR3. CDR3: CASSWAAPTDTQYF. The DNA for the CDR3 is TGTGCCAGCAGTTGGGCGGCGCCTACAGATACGCAGTATTTT.

The chain couples TRBV2 to TRBJ1-5, with D possibly being TRBD1 (5 bases). Per the germline V gene, CDR1 is SNHLY and CDR2 is FYNNEI. The V end was cut by 6 bases, the J end by 3 bases, with 9 bases between. This CDR3 is 13 amino acids long. In nucleotides, the CDR3 is TGTGCCAGCAGACGACAGCACAATCAGCCCCAGCATTTT. It codes for CASRRQHNQPQHF.